Below, 26 T cell receptor beta chains from the same sample are listed, as sequenced in a study of T cell changes during pregnancy in multiple sclerosis. TCRdb's copy holds only in-frame clones and misses some; the assay was immunoSEQ multiplex PCR. The sample includes 30,000 to 35,000 clones, about nine tenths of them seen just once. This specimen consisted of CD8+ T cells from peripheral blood mononuclear cells, obtained in the first trimester of pregnancy. The source of these receptors is a female donor with multiple sclerosis, enrolled in a pregnancy study.

The chain joins TRBV29-1 to TRBJ1-3; D gene uncertain. Trimming took 4 bases from V and 0 from J, leaving 13 bases between them. From germline, CDR1 is SQVTM and CDR2 ANQGSEA. There are 15 residues in the CDR3. The CDR3 here is CSVAGGLTSGNTIYF. For the CDR3, the DNA is TGCAGCGTTGCGGGAGGACTGACCTCTGGAAACACCATATATTTT.

The chain employs TRBV9 and TRBJ1-4; perhaps TRBD1 as D (6 bases). In germline, CDR1 is SGDLS, CDR2 YYNGEE. Trimming removed 0 bases from V and 2 bases from J, with 11 bases in between. This CDR3 has 16 amino acids. CDR3 loop: CASSVGWDTTNEKLFF. The CDR3 region has the DNA TGTGCCAGCAGCGTAGGGTGGGACACGACTAATGAAAAACTGTTTTTT.

The gene calls are TRBV7-9 and TRBJ2-7; no firm D call. This CDR3 is built from 11 residues. V was shortened by 4 bases and J by 3 bases, with 4 bases between the two germline ends. CDR1 and CDR2 (germline): SEHNR, FQNEAQ (reference sequence). CDR3 sequence reads: CASSSFYEQYF. The CDR3 region has the DNA TGTGCCAGCAGCTCCTTCTACGAGCAGTACTTC.

V and J are TRBV7-6 and TRBJ1-5, with TRBD1 as a possible D gene (6 bases). The CDR3 spans 14 residues. Looked up from germline, CDR1 is SGHVS and CDR2 is FNYEAQ. V shed 2 bases and J shed 5 bases, with 10 bases lying between them. CDR3 sequence: CASSLKGGDQPQHF. The CDR3 nucleotides read TGTGCCAGCAGCTTAAAAGGGGGGGATCAGCCCCAGCATTTT. Filled out from reference TRBV7-6 and TRBJ1-5, the complete variable domain reads GAGVSQSPRYKVTKRGQDVALRCDPISGHVSLYWYRQALGQGPEFLTYFNYEAQQDKSGLPNDRFSAERPEGSISTLTIQRTEQRDSAMYRCASSLKGGDQPQHFGDGTRLSIL.

The rearrangement links TRBV19 to TRBJ1-2; D remains ambiguous. The germline gives CDR1 LNHDA, CDR2 SQIVND (reference sequence). CDR3 length equals 13 residues. Trimming took 3 bases from V and 8 from J, leaving 13 bases between them. Here the CDR3 reads CASSIGQVHGYTF. The CDR3 DNA reads TGTGCCAGTAGTATTGGTCAGGTGCACGGCTACACCTTC.

The V and J genes are TRBV4-1 and TRBJ1-1; a possible D gene is TRBD1 (5 bases). Trimming pared 4 bases from V and 6 bases from J, leaving 12 bases between. The CDR3 extends over 13 amino acids. Germline V CDR1 and CDR2: MGHRA, YSYEKL. CDR3 nucleotide sequence: TGCGCCAGCAGCCCTTCGGCGGGGGCTGAAGCTTTCTTT. Its protein is CASSPSAGAEAFF.

This chain links TRBV5-4 with TRBJ2-7; 8 positions match TRBD2. Germline CDR1 SGHNT, CDR2 YYREEE (reference sequence). The length of the CDR3 is 14 residues. V was pared by 2 bases and J by 7 bases, with 8 bases of the junction left unmatched. CDR3 DNA: TGTGCCAGCAGCTTTTACCCCGGGACTAGTGAGCAGTACTTC. Protein product: CASSFYPGTSEQYF.

The chain links TRBV5-1 to TRBJ2-5; D perhaps matches TRBD2 (5 bases). The CDR3 loop spans 13 amino acids. Trimming cost V 8 bases and J 3 bases, with 14 bases left between them. The germline V gene encodes CDR1 SGHRS and CDR2 YFSETQ. CDR3 protein: CASRPLEEETQYF. The CDR3 DNA is TGCGCCAGTCGACCCTTGGAGGAAGAGACCCAGTACTTC. Drawing the rest from reference TRBV5-1 and TRBJ2-5, the complete variable domain is KAGVTQTPRYLIKTRGQQVTLSCSPISGHRSVSWYQQTPGQGLQFLFEYFSETQRNKGNFPGRFSGRQFSNSRSEMNVSTLELGDSALYLCASRPLEEETQYFGPGTRLLVL.

The chain uses TRBV2 and TRBJ2-7; TRBD2 aligns across 11 bases. With V trimmed by 7 bases and J by 6 bases, 14 bases remained unmatched. CDR1 SNHLY and CDR2 FYNNEI come from the germline V gene. The length of the CDR3 is 16 residues. This CDR3 is CASTARLAGGPSEQYF. The CDR3 DNA is TGTGCCAGCACCGCGAGGCTAGCGGGAGGCCCCAGCGAGCAGTACTTC.

The rearrangement joins TRBV27 to TRBJ1-1; 8 positions match TRBD1. Unmatched junction bases numbered 5, after V lost 3 bases and J lost 8 bases. Germline assignment: CDR1 MNHEY and CDR2 SMNVEV (reference sequence). This CDR3 comprises 13 residues. CDR3 DNA sequence: TGTGCCAGCAGTTTCAGACAGGGGATCGAAGCTTTCTTT. Its translation is CASSFRQGIEAFF.

This clone has just one count. CDR3 region: CASRGVAGGPTGELFF. The CDR3 DNA follows: TGTGCCAGCAGGGGAGTAGCGGGAGGGCCAACCGGGGAGCTGTTTTTT. This rearrangement joins TRBV7-9 to TRBJ2-2; 11 bases match TRBD2. There are 16 residues in the CDR3. Germline lookup yields CDR1 SEHNR and CDR2 FQNEAQ (reference sequence). Germline trimming cut 6 bases from V and 5 bases from J; bases unmatched to any gene: 8.

V usage is TRBV7-8 and J usage is TRBJ2-7; 7 positions agree with TRBD2. CDR1 is SGHVS and CDR2 is FQNEAQ in the germline V gene. CDR3 length: 11 amino acids. V was clipped by 5 bases and J by 6 bases; unmatched bases: 1. CDR3 coding DNA: TGTGCCAGCAGCACTAGCGTCGAGCAGTACTTC. Residues: CASSTSVEQYF.

The rearrangement joins TRBV19 to TRBJ1-1; 7 nucleotides align to TRBD1. This CDR3 is built from 16 residues. J was trimmed by 0 bases and V by 0 bases; bases with no gene match: 4. CDR1 and CDR2 (germline): LNHDA, SQIVND (reference sequence). The CDR3 sequence is CASSIEQGVMNTEAFF. DNA for the CDR3: TGTGCCAGTAGTATAGAGCAGGGGGTTATGAACACTGAAGCTTTCTTT.

The V and J genes are TRBV29-1 and TRBJ2-7; D is possibly TRBD1 (5 bases). The CDR3 length is 12 residues. CDR1 and CDR2 from the germline V gene are SQVTM and ANQGSEA. V was cut by 4 bases and J by 0 bases, with 7 bases left in between. The CDR3 DNA sequence: TGCAGCGTTGTACAGGACTCCTACGAGCAGTACTTC. Translating it yields CSVVQDSYEQYF.

This clone has more than one count but fewer than ten. The J gene is TRBJ2-1, the V gene TRBV2; D is unclear. The germline CDR1 and CDR2 sequences are SNHLY and FYNNEI. CDR3 length: 14 amino acids. V lost 7 bases and J lost 8, with 18 bases in between. The CDR3 coding sequence is TGTGCCAGCAATCCCGTCACCCCGGTGGATGAGCAGTTCTTC. Residues: CASNPVTPVDEQFF.

Notes on this clone: A much larger clone lies a single base off, so this may be a read error. This sample also contains other DNA sequences that code for the same CDR3. V gene TRBV19 combines with J gene TRBJ1-1; D is uncertain. The V end was cut by 1 base, the J end by 1 base, with 4 bases between. Looked up from germline, CDR1 is LNHDA and CDR2 is SQIVND (reference sequence). CDR3 length: 13 amino acids. The CDR3 is CASSIGRNTEAFF. The CDR3 DNA is TGTGCCAGTAGTATAGGTAGGAACACTGAAGCTTTCTTT.

The chain combines TRBV18 with TRBJ2-3; TRBD2 might be the D (5 bases). The CDR3 spans 19 residues. Per the germline V gene, CDR1 is KGHSH and CDR2 is LQKENI. V was shortened by 3 bases and J by 4 bases, with 26 bases between the two germline ends. CDR3 loop: CASSPPGYRNSFLPDTQYF. The CDR3, as DNA: TGTGCCAGCTCACCGCCGGGGTATCGCAACAGTTTTCTTCCAGATACGCAGTATTTT.

The chain carries TRBV28 and TRBJ2-1; no clear D gene. Trimming removed 2 bases from V and 4 bases from J, with 9 bases in between. Germline V gene sequence: CDR1 MDHEN, CDR2 SYDVKM. The CDR3 runs to 14 residues. The CDR3 DNA reads TGTGCCAGCAGTTTAGGAGCCGTTTACAATGAGCAGTTCTTC. This translates into CASSLGAVYNEQFF. The variable domain in full, completed from reference TRBV28 and TRBJ2-1, reads DVKVTQSSRYLVKRTGEKVFLECVQDMDHENMFWYRQDPGLGLRLIYFSYDVKMKEKGDIPEGYSVSREKKERFSLILESASTNQTSMYLCASSLGAVYNEQFFGPGTRLTVL.

The gene calls are TRBV27 and TRBJ2-7, with TRBD2 matching over 13 bases. CDR3 length: 15 amino acids. V trimming: 2 bases; J trimming: 2 bases; junction bases outside the gene matches: 0. CDR1 is MNHEY and CDR2 is SMNVEV in the germline V gene (reference sequence). The CDR3 DNA sequence: TGTGCCAGCAGTTTAGGACTAGCGGGAGCCTACGAGCAGTACTTC. Translating it yields CASSLGLAGAYEQYF.

The rearrangement uses TRBV7-6 and TRBJ2-7, with D tentatively TRBD1 (6 bases). The length of the CDR3 is 12 residues. CDR1 and CDR2 from the germline V gene are SGHVS and FNYEAQ. Trimming stripped 5 bases from V and 4 bases from J, with 9 bases between. CDR3 in DNA: TGTGCCAGCAGCGCAACAGGGTACGAGCAGTACTTC. This gives the protein CASSATGYEQYF.

V and J are TRBV18 and TRBJ1-2, with TRBD1 identical over 8 bases. V was clipped by 3 bases and J by 1 base; unmatched bases: 7. The CDR3 totals 16 residues. Germline assignment: CDR1 KGHSH and CDR2 LQKENI. CDR3 loop: CASSPEGQGNNYGYTF. The CDR3 DNA is TGTGCCAGCTCACCGGAAGGACAGGGCAATAACTATGGCTACACCTTC.

This chain links TRBV4-1 with TRBJ2-1, with 10 bases that match TRBD2. The CDR3 covers 16 residues. J lost 4 bases, V lost 4 bases, and 7 bases had no gene match. CDR1 and CDR2 (germline): MGHRA, YSYEKL. CDR3 sequence: CASSRATSGMYNEQFF. For the CDR3, the DNA is TGCGCCAGCAGCCGAGCCACTAGCGGGATGTACAATGAGCAGTTCTTC.

The chain recombines TRBV12-2 with TRBJ2-1; TRBD2 is the table's D call and was not checked against the DNA. TRBV12-2 corresponds to a pseudogene. This CDR3 is built from 17 residues. The CDR3 is CASRLNRLAGVRNEQFF. The CDR3 nucleotides are TGTGCAAGTCGCTTAAACCGACTAGCGGGAGTACGAAATGAGCAGTTCTTC.

The rearrangement uses TRBV27 and TRBJ2-1; 7 bases are a match to TRBD2. From germline, CDR1 is MNHEY and CDR2 SMNVEV (reference sequence). This CDR3 has 17 amino acids. The junction had 10 bases not matched to a gene; V was cut back by 4 bases and J by 1 base. The CDR3, as DNA: TGTGCCAGCAGTTCAGCTGGAGGGGAGGGATCCTACAATGAGCAGTTCTTC. This translates into CASSSAGGEGSYNEQFF.

The sample holds one count of this clone. The chain couples TRBV7-6 to TRBJ2-2, with a tentative D call TRBD2 (6 bases). V shed 2 bases and J shed 4 bases, with 11 bases lying between them. Germline-derived CDR1 and CDR2 are SGHVS and FNYEAQ. CDR3 length: 15 residues. CDR3 in amino acids: CASSLSGDPTGELFF. For the CDR3, the DNA is TGTGCCAGCAGCTTATCGGGGGACCCCACCGGGGAGCTGTTTTTT.

The chain recombines TRBV27 with TRBJ2-1; 14 bases align to TRBD2. This CDR3 is 16 amino acids long. The V gene's germline CDR1 is MNHEY and CDR2 SMNVEV (reference sequence). Losses at the gene ends were 5 bases for V and 13 bases for J; bases not matched to a gene: 13. CDR3 DNA sequence: TGTGCCAGCAGTCCGGGACTAGCGGGAGTGGGGCCTTCTCAGTTCTTC. Its protein is CASSPGLAGVGPSQFF.